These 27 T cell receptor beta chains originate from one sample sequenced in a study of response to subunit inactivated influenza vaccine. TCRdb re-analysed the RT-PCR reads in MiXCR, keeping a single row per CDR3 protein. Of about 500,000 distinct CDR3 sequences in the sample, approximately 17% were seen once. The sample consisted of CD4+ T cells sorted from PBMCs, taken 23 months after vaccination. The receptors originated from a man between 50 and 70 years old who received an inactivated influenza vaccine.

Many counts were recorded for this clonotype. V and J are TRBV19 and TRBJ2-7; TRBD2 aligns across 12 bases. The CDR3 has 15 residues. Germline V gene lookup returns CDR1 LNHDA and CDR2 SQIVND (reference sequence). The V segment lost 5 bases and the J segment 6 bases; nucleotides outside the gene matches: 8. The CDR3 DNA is TGTGCCAGTAGTCTCCGGACTAGCGGGGTGCGCGAGCAGTACTTC. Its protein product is CASSLRTSGVREQYF.

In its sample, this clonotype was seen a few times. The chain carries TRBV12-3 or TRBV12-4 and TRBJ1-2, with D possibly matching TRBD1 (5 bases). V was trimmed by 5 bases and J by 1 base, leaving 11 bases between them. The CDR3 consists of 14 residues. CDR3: CASSPGTFNYGYTF. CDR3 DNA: TGTGCCAGCAGTCCAGGGACGTTTAACTATGGCTACACCTTC.

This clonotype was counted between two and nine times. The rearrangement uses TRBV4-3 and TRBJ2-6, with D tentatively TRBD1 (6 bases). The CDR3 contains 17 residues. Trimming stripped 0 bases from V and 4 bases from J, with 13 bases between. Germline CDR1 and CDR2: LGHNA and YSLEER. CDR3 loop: CASSQDLRGSGANVLTF. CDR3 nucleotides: TGCGCCAGCAGCCAAGATTTGAGGGGGTCCGGGGCCAACGTCCTGACTTTC.

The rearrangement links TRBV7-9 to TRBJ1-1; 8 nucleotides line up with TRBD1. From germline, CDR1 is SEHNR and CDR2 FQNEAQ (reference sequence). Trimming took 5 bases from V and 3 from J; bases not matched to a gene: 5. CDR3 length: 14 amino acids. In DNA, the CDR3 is TGTGCCAGCAGCCACAGGGGGTCTCACACTGAAGCTTTCTTT. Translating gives CASSHRGSHTEAFF.

The CDR3 DNA follows: TGTGCCAGCTCCCCTAATGGACTAGCTAAAGATACGCAGTATTTT. Encoded protein: CASSPNGLAKDTQYF. The chain carries TRBV18 and TRBJ2-3; 8 nucleotides agree with TRBD2. The germline gives CDR1 KGHSH, CDR2 LQKENI. Trimming at V came to 6 bases and at J to 5 bases, leaving 10 bases not matched to a gene. The CDR3 spans 15 residues.

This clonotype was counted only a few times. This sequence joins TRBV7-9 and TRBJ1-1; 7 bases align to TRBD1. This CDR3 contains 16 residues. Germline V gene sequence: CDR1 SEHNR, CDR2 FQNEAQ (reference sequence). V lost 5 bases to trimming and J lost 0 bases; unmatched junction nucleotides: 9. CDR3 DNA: TGTGCCAGCAGCGACTATCTGGGACAGATGAACACTGAAGCTTTCTTT. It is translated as CASSDYLGQMNTEAFF.

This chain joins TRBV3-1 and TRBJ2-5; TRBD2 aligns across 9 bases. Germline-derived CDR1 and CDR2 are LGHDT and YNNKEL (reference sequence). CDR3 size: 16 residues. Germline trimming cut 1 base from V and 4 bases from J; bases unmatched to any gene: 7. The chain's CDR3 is CASSQGKGLAGETQYF. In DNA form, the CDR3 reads TGTGCCAGCAGCCAAGGGAAGGGACTAGCAGGAGAGACCCAGTACTTC.

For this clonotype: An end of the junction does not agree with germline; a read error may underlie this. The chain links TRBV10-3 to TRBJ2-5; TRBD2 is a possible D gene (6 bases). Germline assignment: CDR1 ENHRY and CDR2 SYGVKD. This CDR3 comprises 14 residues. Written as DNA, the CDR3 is TGTGCCAGCAGTGGTGGTAGCGGACAAGAGACCCAGTACTTC. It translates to CASSGGSGQETQYF.

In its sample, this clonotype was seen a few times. This CDR3 reads CASSQDGLAGADTQYF. CDR3 sequence (DNA): TGTGCCAGCAGCCAAGATGGACTAGCGGGCGCAGATACGCAGTATTTT. This sequence joins TRBV4-2 and TRBJ2-3, with 11 positions matching TRBD2. The trim removed 0 bases at V and 4 bases at J, leaving 3 bases unmatched. CDR1 is LGHNA, CDR2 YNFKEQ, per germline. The CDR3 loop spans 16 amino acids.

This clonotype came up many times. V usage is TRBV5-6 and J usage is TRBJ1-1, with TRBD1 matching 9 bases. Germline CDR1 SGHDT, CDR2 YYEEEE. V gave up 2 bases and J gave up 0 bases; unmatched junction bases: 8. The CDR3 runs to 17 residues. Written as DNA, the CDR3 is TGTGCCAGCAGCTTCTCGGGGACAGGGAACGTGAACACTGAAGCTTTCTTT. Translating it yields CASSFSGTGNVNTEAFF.

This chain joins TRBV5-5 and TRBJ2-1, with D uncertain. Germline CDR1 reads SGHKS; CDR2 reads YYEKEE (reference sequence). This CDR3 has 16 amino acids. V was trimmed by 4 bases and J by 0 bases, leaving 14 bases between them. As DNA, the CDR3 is TGTGCCAGCAGCACACCGGCCGGCACCTCCTACAATGAGCAGTTCTTC. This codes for CASSTPAGTSYNEQFF.

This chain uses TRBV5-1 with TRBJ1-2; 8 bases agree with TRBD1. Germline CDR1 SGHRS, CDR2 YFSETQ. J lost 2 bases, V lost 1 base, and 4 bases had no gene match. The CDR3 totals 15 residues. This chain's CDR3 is CASSLSQGANYGYTF. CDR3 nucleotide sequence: TGCGCCAGCAGCTTGTCTCAGGGGGCAAACTATGGCTACACCTTC.

The CDR3 is CASSQLLGSPSSGNTIYF. The CDR3 region has the DNA TGTGCCAGCAGCCAGCTATTAGGCTCCCCGAGCTCTGGAAACACCATATATTTT. The gene calls are TRBV4-2 and TRBJ1-3; D is unresolved. The CDR3 totals 18 residues. Trimming left V 3 bases short and J 0 bases short, with 18 bases between. CDR1 is LGHNA and CDR2 is YNFKEQ in the germline V gene.

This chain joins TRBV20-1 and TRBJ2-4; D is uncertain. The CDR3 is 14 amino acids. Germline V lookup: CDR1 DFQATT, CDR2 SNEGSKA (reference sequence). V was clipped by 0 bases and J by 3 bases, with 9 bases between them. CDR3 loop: CSARDLTGKNIQYF. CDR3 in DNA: TGCAGTGCTAGAGACCTCACGGGCAAAAACATTCAGTACTTC.

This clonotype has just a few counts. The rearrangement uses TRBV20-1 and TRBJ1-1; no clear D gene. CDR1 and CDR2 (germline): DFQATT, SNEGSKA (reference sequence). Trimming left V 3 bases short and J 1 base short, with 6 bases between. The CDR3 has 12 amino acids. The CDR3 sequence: CSASQTNTEAFF. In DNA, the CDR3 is TGCAGTGCTAGTCAGACGAACACTGAAGCTTTCTTT.

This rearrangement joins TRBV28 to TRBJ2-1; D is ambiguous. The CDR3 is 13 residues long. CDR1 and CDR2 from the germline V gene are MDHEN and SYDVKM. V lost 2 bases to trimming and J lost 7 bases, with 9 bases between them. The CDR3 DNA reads TGTGCCAGCAGTTTAAGTACGAGAAATGAGCAGTTCTTC. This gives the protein CASSLSTRNEQFF.

The CDR3 coding sequence is TGTGCCAGCAGCTCCCGGGAGGGCCCCTACGAGCAGTACTTC. Protein: CASSSREGPYEQYF. The V gene is TRBV9, the J gene TRBJ2-7, with TRBD2 matching over 8 bases. V lost 4 bases and J lost 2; bases outside the gene matches: 5. The CDR3 spans 14 residues. The germline V gene encodes CDR1 SGDLS and CDR2 YYNGEE.

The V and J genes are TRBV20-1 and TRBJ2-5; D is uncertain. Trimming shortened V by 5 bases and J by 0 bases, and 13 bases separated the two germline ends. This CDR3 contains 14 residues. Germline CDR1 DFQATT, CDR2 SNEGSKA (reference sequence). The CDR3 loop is CSAAKTAYQETQYF. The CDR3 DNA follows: TGCAGTGCTGCAAAGACGGCGTACCAAGAGACCCAGTACTTC.

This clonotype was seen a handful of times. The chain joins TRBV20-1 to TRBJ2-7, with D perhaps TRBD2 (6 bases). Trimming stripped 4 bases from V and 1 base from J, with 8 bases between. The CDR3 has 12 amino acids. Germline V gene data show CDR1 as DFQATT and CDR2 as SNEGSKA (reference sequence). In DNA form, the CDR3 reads TGCAGTGCTATGGCGGGATCCTACGAGCAGTACTTC. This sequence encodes CSAMAGSYEQYF.

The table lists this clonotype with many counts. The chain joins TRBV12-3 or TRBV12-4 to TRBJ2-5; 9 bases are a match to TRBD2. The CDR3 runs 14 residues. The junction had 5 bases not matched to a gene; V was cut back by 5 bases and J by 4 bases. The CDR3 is CASSPGLASETQYF. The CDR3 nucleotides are TGTGCCAGCAGTCCGGGACTAGCCTCAGAGACCCAGTACTTC.

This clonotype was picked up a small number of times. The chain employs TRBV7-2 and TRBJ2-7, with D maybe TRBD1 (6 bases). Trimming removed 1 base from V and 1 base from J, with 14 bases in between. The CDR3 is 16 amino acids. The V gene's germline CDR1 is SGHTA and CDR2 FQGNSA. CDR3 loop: CASSLEDLGTSYEQYF. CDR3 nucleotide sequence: TGTGCCAGCAGCTTAGAAGATCTGGGGACATCCTACGAGCAGTACTTC.

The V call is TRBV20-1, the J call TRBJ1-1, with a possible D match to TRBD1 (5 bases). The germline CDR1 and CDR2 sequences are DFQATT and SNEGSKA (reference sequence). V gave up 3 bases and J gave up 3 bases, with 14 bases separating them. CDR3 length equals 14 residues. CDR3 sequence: CSASFNRWDTEAFF. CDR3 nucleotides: TGCAGTGCTAGTTTTAACAGGTGGGACACTGAAGCTTTCTTT.

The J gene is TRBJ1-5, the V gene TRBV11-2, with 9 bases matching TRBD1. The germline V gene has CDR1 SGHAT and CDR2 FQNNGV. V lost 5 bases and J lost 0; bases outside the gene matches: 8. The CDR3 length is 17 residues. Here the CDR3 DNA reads TGTGCCAGCAGCCCAAGGGACAGGGTGTTTAGCAATCAGCCCCAGCATTTT. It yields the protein CASSPRDRVFSNQPQHF.

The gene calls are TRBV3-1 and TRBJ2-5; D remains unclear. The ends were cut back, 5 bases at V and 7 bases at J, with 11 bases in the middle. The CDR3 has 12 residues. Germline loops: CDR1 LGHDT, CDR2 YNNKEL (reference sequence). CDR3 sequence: CASSNEAGTQYF. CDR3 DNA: TGTGCCAGCAGCAACGAGGCCGGGACCCAGTACTTC.

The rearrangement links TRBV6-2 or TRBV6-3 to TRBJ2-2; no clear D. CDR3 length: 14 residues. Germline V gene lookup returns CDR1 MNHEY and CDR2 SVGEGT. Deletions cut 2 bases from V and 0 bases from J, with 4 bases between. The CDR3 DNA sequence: TGTGCCAGCAGTTACCGATCGAACACCGGGGAGCTGTTTTTT. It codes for CASSYRSNTGELFF.

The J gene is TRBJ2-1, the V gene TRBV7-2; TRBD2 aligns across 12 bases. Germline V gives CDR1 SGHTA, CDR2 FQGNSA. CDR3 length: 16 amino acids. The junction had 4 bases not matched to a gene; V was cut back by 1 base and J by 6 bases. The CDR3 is CASSLELAGGLNEQFF. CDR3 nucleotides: TGTGCCAGCAGCTTAGAGCTAGCGGGGGGGCTCAATGAGCAGTTCTTC. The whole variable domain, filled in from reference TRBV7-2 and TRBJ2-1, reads GAGVSQSPSNKVTEKGKDVELRCDPISGHTALYWYRQSLGQGLEFLIYFQGNSAPDKSGLPSDRFSAERTGGSVSTLTIQRTQQEDSAVYLCASSLELAGGLNEQFFGPGTRLTVL.

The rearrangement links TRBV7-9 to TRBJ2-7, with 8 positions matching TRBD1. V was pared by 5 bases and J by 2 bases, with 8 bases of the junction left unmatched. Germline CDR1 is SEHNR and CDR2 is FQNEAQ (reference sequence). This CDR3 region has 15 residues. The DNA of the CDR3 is TGTGCCAGCAGCCCCCCCAGGGGGCTGACCTACGAGCAGTACTTC. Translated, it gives CASSPPRGLTYEQYF.